This record concerns one T cell receptor (beta chain) sequence. What it binds is unknown. The study left out patients who had uncontrolled infection, other autoimmune disease, pregnancy or lactation. It was RNA transcripts that yielded the amplified TCR beta CDR3 regions. TCR CDR3 underwent first-round RT-PCR with the HTBI primer set. MiXCR, applied by TCRdb to the multiplex PCR reads, yields one record per CDR3 protein. The sample has some 490,000 distinct CDR3 sequences, approximately 23% seen once. This specimen belongs to a study of T cells in Graves' hyperthyroidism and ophthalmopathy. The wider study: Sampling of peripheral blood happened at initial diagnosis, prior to any treatment.

Notes on the study in general: Blood held most thyroid clonotypes expanded above 0.001 frequency. Ophthalmopathy was model-predicted a median about 7.1 months pre-onset.

The CDR3 covers 14 residues. The germline V gene has CDR1 MGHRA and CDR2 YSYEKL. V was clipped by 1 base and J by 3 bases, with 10 bases between them. The specimen sequenced was blood. The clonotype was recovered from a woman in her 70s with Graves' ophthalmopathy. The V and J genes are TRBV4-1 and TRBJ2-7; D remains ambiguous. The CDR3 DNA reads TGCGCCAGCAGCCAAGTGTGGACGCGCTACGAGCAGTACTTC. Its protein is CASSQVWTRYEQYF.